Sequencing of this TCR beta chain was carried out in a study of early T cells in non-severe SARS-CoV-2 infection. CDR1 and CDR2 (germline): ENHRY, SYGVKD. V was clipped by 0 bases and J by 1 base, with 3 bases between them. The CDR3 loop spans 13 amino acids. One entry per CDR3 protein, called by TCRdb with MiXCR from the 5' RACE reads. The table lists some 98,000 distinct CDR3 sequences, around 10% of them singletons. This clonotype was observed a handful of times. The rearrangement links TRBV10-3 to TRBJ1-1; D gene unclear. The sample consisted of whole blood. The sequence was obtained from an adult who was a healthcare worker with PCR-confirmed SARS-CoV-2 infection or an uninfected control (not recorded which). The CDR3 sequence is CAISESKNTEAFF. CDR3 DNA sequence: TGTGCCATCAGTGAGTCGAAGAACACTGAAGCTTTCTTT.